The entry below describes one T cell receptor (beta chain). By its share of the sample, this clonotype is large (0.1 to 1%). The antigen it recognizes is unknown. Base qualities are not recorded, but no much larger clone differs from it by a single base. This sample is part of a study of circulating CD8 cells and anti-PD-1 response in melanoma (dated by TCRdb to between 2020 and 2021). Study-level background: Patients received nivolumab intravenously at 3 mg/kg every 2 weeks. Of the 13 patients in the melanoma cohort, seven received anti-PD-1 as first-line therapy and six had prior targeted therapy or immunotherapy. In on-treatment samples, a biotinylated anti-human IgG4 antibody was used to detect PD-1. Patients with complete or partial responses were classified as responders, and patients with stable or progressive disease (RECIST v1.1) were classified as non-responders. The TCR repertoire analysis covered approximately 11 melanoma patients: 7 non-responders and 4 responders.

Instrument on record: NextSeq 500. The QIAseq Immune Repertoire RNA Library Kit, Human TCR Panel was used to prepare TCR libraries from around 14 ng of total RNA. Sequencing of the TCR libraries was done on an Illumina NextSeq with a Mid Output V2 kit and asymmetric 261x41 paired-end reads. Each TCR library was diluted to approximately 3.7 nM, pooled, denatured and loaded at about 1 pM. In the source study's methods: The QIAGEN GeneGlobe Data Analysis Center was used to process TCR FASTQ files, and downstream analysis was done in R 3.5.2. Clonality was calculated as one minus the Shannon entropy normalized by the log of the number of unique productive sequences. Within each subset, Fisher exact tests at 5% FDR identified TRA or TRB clonotypes differing in abundance between baseline and M1. Differentially abundant clonotypes were grouped as emerging, expanding, contracting or non-expanding/contracting. Morisita's overlap index was used to measure repertoire overlap between patients. In-frame beta chains were kept once TCRdb had trimmed the public reads at Q25 with fastp and called clones with MiXCR. Rows with one shared CDR3 protein collapse into an entry with the most common genes and DNA. TCRdb's processing, not the study's, gives the V and J calls here. The sample includes around 710 distinct CDR3 sequences, with 7% observed a single time. The biggest ten clones account for roughly 29% of the sample.

Looking up the germline V gene (reference sequence) yields CDR1 LNHDA and CDR2 SQIVND. Trimmed from V: 3 bases; trimmed from J: 3 bases; junction bases lacking a gene match: 9. The CDR3 has 16 amino acids, counting the end cysteine and phenylalanine. Kept here is only the CDR3 DNA, which spans 48 bases and is read in frame from base 1. Using a BD FACSAria II cell sorter, four subsets defined by PD-1 and/or TIGIT were sorted out of live CD3+CD8+TCRalphabeta+ cells. To characterize how relevant each subset is to anti-PD-1 therapy response, circulating CD8 T cells were sorted into four subsets based on PD-1 and TIGIT expression. For each sorted CD8 T-cell subset, both the TCR alpha and TCR beta chains were sequenced. Peripheral blood was collected before the first anti-PD-1 injection, after two injections and after four injections. PBMCs were isolated immediately by Ficoll gradient centrifugation. Until use, PBMCs were kept cryopreserved in liquid nitrogen in RPMI containing roughly 20% FCS and approximately 10% DMSO. After thawing, PBMCs were stained with a viability dye plus antibodies against CD3, CD8alpha, TCRalphabeta, PD-1 and TIGIT. The RNeasy Kit was used to extract total RNA, and all samples had a RIN greater than 7.

Study-wide findings and limitations: The DNEG repertoire had the highest diversity, the PD-1 and DPOS repertoires had similar and higher clonality, and the TIGIT repertoires had the lowest diversity. The cohort mixed treatment-naive and previously treated patients, which the authors noted could influence results. Because tumor material could not be accessed, tumor reactivity was instead assessed with peptide assays on expanded sorted subsets. Because of limited material, replicates were generally not included when the experiments were performed. Repertoires were mostly private between subsets, with fewer than 7% of TRB clonotypes shared at M1, and the greatest sharing occurred between DPOS and TIGIT. Only baseline and M1 samples, drawn from a small cohort with few responders, went into the published TCR repertoire comparisons.

The V and J genes are TRBV19 and TRBJ2-3, and 7 junctional nucleotides match TRBD2. Sample: CD8+ T cells from PBMCs, taken at baseline or after one month of anti-PD-1 therapy (not recorded which). The TCR was taken from a human donor with melanoma. The CDR3 in this case is CASSIYAGEATDTQYF. The sequenced DNA: TGTGCCAGTAGTATTTACGCGGGAGAGGCGACAGATACGCAGTATTTT. When the CDR3 is completed using the reference TRBV19 and TRBJ2-3 genes on either side, the full variable domain is DGGITQSPKYLFRKEGQNVTLSCEQNLNHDAMYWYRQDPGQGLRLIYYSQIVNDFQKGDIAEGYSVSREKKESFPLTVTSAQKNPTAFYLCASSIYAGEATDTQYFGPGTRLTVL.